This T cell receptor beta chain is drawn from a study of control samples from healthy donors and cancer patients. Generated by immunoSEQ multiplex PCR, the TCRdb table keeps only in-frame clones and is missing some. Among some 130,000 clones listed, around 93% were seen once. V shed 5 bases and J shed 1 base, with 11 bases lying between them. CDR1 and CDR2 from the germline V gene are MNHEY and SMNVEV (reference sequence). The CDR3 is 14 amino acids. Material: blood. The receptor was isolated from a man younger than 35 in good health. This sequence joins TRBV27 and TRBJ1-2, with D unresolved. The CDR3 sequence: CASSELGYNYGYTF. The DNA for the CDR3 is TGTGCCAGCAGTGAACTCGGGTATAACTATGGCTACACCTTC.